The 4 T cell receptor beta chains given below trace back to one sample, sequenced in a study of T cell responses to AZD1222 COVID-19 vaccine. The method was immunoSEQ multiplex PCR; TCRdb's version includes in-frame clones alone and lacks a portion of them. Among some 150,000 clones listed, around 85% were seen once. This sample comprised peripheral blood, obtained 28 days after the second dose of the MenACWY control vaccine. These receptors all stem from an adult who received the MenACWY meningococcal vaccine as a control.

The chain recombines TRBV5-1 with TRBJ1-1; D uncertain. The ends were cut back, 5 bases at V and 4 bases at J, with 6 bases in the middle. The CDR3 length is 11 residues. CDR1 is SGHRS, CDR2 YFSETQ, per germline. CDR3 region: CASRVSTEAFF. In DNA form, the CDR3 reads TGCGCCAGCAGGGTCAGCACTGAAGCTTTCTTT.

The DNA for the CDR3 is TGTGCCAGCAGCCGGACAGGGGGCAGTGAAAAACTGTTTTTT. Its protein product is CASSRTGGSEKLFF. The chain carries TRBV5-4 and TRBJ1-4; 11 bases align to TRBD1. V trimming: 4 bases; J trimming: 7 bases; junction bases outside the gene matches: 3. Germline CDR1 and CDR2: SGHNT and YYREEE (reference sequence). The CDR3 has 14 amino acids. The full variable domain, with the rest looked up from reference TRBV5-4 and TRBJ1-4, is ETGVTQSPTHLIKTRGQQVTLRCSSQSGHNTVSWYQQALGQGPQFIFQYYREEENGRGNFPPRFSGLQFPNYSSELNVNALELDDSALYLCASSRTGGSEKLFFGSGTQLSVL.

The V and J genes are TRBV2 and TRBJ1-4; TRBD1 might be the D (6 bases). The CDR3 extends over 15 amino acids. The V end was cut by 4 bases, the J end by 8 bases, with 17 bases between. Germline V gene lookup returns CDR1 SNHLY and CDR2 FYNNEI. In DNA form, the CDR3 reads TGTGCCAGCAGTGTTAGGTACAGGGCGGCCGAAAAACTGTTTTTT. As protein: CASSVRYRAAEKLFF.

This chain uses TRBV11-2 with TRBJ1-3; D is undetermined. The CDR3 consists of 14 residues. V lost 2 bases and J 4 bases, leaving 9 bases between the germline ends. CDR1 SGHAT and CDR2 FQNNGV come from the germline V gene. As DNA, the CDR3 is TGTGCCAGCAGCTTAACGGACGCCGGAAACACCATATATTTT. It codes for CASSLTDAGNTIYF.